This record looks at one T cell receptor (beta chain) sequence and its context. The antigen remains undetermined. The repertoire was sequenced with immunoSEQ multiplex PCR; TCRdb's copy has only in-frame clones and lacks some. The table records about 190,000 clones, 80% to 90% of them present only once. This CDR3 comprises 13 residues. Germline V gene data show CDR1 as SGHRS and CDR2 as YFSETQ. The V and J ends lost 4 bases and 3 bases respectively, with 11 bases between them. The entry originates in a study of T cell responses to AZD1222 COVID-19 vaccine. Study findings and constraints: Repertoires in all cases were sampled only once the peak T cell response had passed. The study found vaccine-associated CD4 TCRs spanning spike, dominant at 160-218 and 743-854. Most donors were white British and more were female, and clonal diversity was possibly underestimated. Only five or six people who got AZD1222 tested seropositive at baseline.

The chain is built from TRBV5-1 and TRBJ2-7; no reliable D call. This clonotype was obtained from an adult in good health. The sequencing used peripheral blood, collected on day 0 of AZD1222 vaccination. The CDR3 coding sequence is TGCGCCAGCAGCGGAGACACCTTCTACGAGCAGTACTTC. Its translation: CASSGDTFYEQYF.